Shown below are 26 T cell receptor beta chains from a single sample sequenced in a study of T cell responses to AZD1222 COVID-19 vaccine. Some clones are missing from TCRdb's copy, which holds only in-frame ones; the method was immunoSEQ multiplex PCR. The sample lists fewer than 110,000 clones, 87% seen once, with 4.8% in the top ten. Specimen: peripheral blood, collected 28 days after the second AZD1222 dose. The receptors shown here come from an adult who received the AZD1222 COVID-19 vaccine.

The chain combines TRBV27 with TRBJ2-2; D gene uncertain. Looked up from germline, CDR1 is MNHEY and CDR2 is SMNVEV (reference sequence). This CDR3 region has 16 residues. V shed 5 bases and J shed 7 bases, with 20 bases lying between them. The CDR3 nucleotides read TGTGCCAGCAGTCCTACCCCCAAAATGTATCACGGGGAGCTGTTTTTT. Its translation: CASSPTPKMYHGELFF.

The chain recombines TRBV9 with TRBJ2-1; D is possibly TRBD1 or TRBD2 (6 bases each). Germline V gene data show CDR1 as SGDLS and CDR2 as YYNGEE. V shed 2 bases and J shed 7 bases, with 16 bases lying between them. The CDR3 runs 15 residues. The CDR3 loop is CASSVTGASGNEQFF. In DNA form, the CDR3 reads TGTGCCAGCAGCGTGACGGGGGCCTCGGGGAATGAGCAGTTCTTC.

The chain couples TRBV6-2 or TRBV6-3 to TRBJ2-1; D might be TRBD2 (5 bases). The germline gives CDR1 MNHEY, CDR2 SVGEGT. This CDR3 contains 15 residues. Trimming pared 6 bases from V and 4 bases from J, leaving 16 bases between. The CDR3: CASSLTSGEYNEQFF. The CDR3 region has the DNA TGTGCCAGCAGCCTGACCTCCGGGGAGTACAATGAGCAGTTCTTC.

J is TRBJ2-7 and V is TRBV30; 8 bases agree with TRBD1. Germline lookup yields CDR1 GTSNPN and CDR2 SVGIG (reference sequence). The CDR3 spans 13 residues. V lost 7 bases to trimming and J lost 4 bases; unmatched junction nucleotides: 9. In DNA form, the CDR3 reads TGTGCCTTAAAAAGGGACAGGCCTTACGAGCAGTACTTC. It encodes CALKRDRPYEQYF.

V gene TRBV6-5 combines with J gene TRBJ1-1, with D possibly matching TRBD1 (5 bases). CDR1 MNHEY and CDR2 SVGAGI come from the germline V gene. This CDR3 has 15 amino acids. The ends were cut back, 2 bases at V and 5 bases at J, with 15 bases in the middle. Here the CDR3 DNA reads TGTGCCAGCAGTTACGGGGGAGGGTTCGGAACTGAAGCTTTCTTT. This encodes CASSYGGGFGTEAFF.

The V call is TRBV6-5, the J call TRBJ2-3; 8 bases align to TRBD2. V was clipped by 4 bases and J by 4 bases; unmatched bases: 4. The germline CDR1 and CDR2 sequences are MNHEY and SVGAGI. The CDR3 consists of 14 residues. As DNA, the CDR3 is TGTGCCAGCAGTTCCGGGGGGGGGCCAGATACGCAGTATTTT. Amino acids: CASSSGGGPDTQYF.

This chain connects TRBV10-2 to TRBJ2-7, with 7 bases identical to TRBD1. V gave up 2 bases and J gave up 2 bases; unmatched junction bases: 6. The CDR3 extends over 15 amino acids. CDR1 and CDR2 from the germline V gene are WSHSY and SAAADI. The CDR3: CASSEPPGTAYEQYF. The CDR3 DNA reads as TGCGCCAGCAGTGAGCCGCCCGGGACAGCCTACGAGCAGTACTTC.

The chain's CDR3 is CASSSGPNGYGYTF. The CDR3 region has the DNA TGTGCCAGCAGCTCGGGACCGAACGGCTATGGCTACACCTTC. V usage is TRBV7-2 and J usage is TRBJ1-2; the D gene is possibly TRBD1 (5 bases). Germline CDR1 SGHTA, CDR2 FQGNSA. V shed 4 bases and J shed 4 bases, with 13 bases lying between them. The CDR3 consists of 14 residues.

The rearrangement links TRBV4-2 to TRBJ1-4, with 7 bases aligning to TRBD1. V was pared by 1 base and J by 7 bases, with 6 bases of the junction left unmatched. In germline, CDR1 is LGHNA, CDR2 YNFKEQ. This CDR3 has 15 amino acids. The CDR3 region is CASSQVNRGSEKLFF. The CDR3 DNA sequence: TGTGCCAGCAGCCAAGTTAACAGGGGAAGTGAAAAACTGTTTTTT.

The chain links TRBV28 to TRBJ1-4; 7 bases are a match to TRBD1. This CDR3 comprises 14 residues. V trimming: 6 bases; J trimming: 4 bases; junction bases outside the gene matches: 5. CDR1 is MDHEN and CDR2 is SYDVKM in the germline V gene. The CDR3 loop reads CASRMTGLNEKLFF. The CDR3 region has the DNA TGTGCCAGCAGGATGACAGGGCTTAATGAAAAACTGTTTTTT.

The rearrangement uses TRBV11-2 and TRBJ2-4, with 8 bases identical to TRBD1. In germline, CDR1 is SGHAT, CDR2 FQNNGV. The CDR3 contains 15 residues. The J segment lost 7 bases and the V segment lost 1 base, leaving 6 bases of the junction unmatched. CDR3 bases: TGTGCCAGCAGCTTAGTGGCAGGGGGCGAGAACATTCAGTACTTC. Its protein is CASSLVAGGENIQYF.

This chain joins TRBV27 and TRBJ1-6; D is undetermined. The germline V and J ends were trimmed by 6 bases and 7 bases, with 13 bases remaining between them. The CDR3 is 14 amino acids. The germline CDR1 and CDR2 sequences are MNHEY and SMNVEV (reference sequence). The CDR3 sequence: CASSYPGANSPLHF. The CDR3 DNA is TGTGCCAGCAGCTACCCAGGTGCCAATTCACCCCTCCACTTT.

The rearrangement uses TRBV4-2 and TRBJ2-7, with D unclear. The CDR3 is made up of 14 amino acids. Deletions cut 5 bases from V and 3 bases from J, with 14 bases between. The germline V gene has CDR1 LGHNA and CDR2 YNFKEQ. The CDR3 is CASSAADQDYEQYF. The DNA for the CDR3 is TGTGCCAGCAGCGCCGCGGATCAGGACTACGAGCAGTACTTC.

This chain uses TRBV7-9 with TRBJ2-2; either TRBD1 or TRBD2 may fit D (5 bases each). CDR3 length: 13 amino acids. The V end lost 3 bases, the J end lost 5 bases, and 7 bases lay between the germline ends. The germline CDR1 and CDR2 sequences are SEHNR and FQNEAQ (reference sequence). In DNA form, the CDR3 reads TGTGCCAGCAGCTTGAGGGGAACCGGGGAGCTGTTTTTT. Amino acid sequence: CASSLRGTGELFF.

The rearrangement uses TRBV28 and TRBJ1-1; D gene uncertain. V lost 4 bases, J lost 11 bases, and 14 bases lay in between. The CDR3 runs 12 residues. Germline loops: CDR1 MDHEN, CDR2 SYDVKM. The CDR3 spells CASSSPPLWAFF. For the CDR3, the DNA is TGTGCCAGCAGTTCCCCCCCTTTATGGGCTTTCTTT. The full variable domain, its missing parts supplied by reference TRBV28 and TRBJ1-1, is DVKVTQSSRYLVKRTGEKVFLECVQDMDHENMFWYRQDPGLGLRLIYFSYDVKMKEKGDIPEGYSVSREKKERFSLILESASTNQTSMYLCASSSPPLWAFFGQGTRLTVV.

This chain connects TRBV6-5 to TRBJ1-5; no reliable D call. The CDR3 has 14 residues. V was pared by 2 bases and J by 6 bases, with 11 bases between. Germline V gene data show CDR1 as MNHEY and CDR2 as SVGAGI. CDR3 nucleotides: TGTGCCAGCAGTTACAGGGCCGAGGGTCAGCCCCAGCATTTT. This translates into CASSYRAEGQPQHF.

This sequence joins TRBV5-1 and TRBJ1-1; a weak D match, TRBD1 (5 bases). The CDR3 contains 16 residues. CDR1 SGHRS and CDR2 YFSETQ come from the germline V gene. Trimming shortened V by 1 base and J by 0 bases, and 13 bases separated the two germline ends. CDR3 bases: TGCGCCAGCAGCTTGCAGGGAGGGGCCCTGAACACTGAAGCTTTCTTT. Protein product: CASSLQGGALNTEAFF. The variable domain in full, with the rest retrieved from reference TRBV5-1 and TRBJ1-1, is KAGVTQTPRYLIKTRGQQVTLSCSPISGHRSVSWYQQTPGQGLQFLFEYFSETQRNKGNFPGRFSGRQFSNSRSEMNVSTLELGDSALYLCASSLQGGALNTEAFFGQGTRLTVV.

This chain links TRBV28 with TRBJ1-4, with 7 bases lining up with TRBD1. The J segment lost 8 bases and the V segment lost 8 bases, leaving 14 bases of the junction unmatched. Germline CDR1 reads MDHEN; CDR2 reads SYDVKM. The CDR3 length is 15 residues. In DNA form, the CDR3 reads TGTGCCAGCCCTGATCCTTACAGGGGTGGGGAAAAACTGTTTTTT. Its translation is CASPDPYRGGEKLFF.

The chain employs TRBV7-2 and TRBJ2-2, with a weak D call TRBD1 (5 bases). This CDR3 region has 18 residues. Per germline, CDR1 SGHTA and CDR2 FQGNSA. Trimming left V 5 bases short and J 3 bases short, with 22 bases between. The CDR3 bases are TGTGCCAGCAGCCCCCCCGGGTGGGGCCTCGAGTACACCGGGGAGCTGTTTTTT. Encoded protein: CASSPPGWGLEYTGELFF.

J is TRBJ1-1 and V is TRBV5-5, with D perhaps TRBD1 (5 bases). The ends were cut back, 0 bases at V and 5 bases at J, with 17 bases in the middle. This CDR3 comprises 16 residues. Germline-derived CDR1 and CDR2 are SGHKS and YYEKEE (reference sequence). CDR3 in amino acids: CASSLVIHSGGTEAFF. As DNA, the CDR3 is TGTGCCAGCAGCTTGGTGATCCATTCTGGGGGGACTGAAGCTTTCTTT.

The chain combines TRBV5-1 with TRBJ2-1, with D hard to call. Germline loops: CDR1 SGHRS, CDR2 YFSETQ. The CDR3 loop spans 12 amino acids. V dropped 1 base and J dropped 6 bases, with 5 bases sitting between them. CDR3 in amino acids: CASSLNANEQFF. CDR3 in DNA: TGCGCCAGCAGCTTGAACGCCAATGAGCAGTTCTTC.

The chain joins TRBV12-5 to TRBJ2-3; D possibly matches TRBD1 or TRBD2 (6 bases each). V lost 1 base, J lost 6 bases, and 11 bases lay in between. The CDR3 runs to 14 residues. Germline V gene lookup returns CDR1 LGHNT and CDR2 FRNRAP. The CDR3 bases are TGTGCTAGTGGTTTGGCGGGGGCGGGGGATACGCAGTATTTT. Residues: CASGLAGAGDTQYF.

The DNA for the CDR3 is TGTGCCAGCAGCGGCCCGGGACAGTTTTTCCAAGAGACCCAGTACTTC. It encodes CASSGPGQFFQETQYF. The chain links TRBV7-8 to TRBJ2-5, with 7 bases identical to TRBD1. The CDR3 extends over 16 amino acids. J gave up 1 base and V 5 bases, and 10 bases lay outside the gene matches. CDR1 and CDR2 from the germline V gene are SGHVS and FQNEAQ. Based on the CDR3 plus reference TRBV7-8 and TRBJ2-5, the full variable domain is GAGVSQSPRYKVAKRGQDVALRCDPISGHVSLFWYQQALGQGPEFLTYFQNEAQLDKSGLPSDRFFAERPEGSVSTLKIQRTQQEDSAVYLCASSGPGQFFQETQYFGPGTRLLVL.

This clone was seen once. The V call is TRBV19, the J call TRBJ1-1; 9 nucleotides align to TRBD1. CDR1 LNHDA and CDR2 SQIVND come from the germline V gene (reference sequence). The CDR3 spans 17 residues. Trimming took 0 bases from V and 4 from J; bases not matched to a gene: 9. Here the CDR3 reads CASSIDLQGARGTEAFF. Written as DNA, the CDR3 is TGTGCCAGTAGTATAGATCTACAGGGGGCTAGGGGCACTGAAGCTTTCTTT.

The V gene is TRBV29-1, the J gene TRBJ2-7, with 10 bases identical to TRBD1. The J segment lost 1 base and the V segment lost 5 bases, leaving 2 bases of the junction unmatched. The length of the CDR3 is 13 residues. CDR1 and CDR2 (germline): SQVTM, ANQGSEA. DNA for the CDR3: TGCAGCGTTATGGGACAGGGGTCCTACGAGCAGTACTTC. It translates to CSVMGQGSYEQYF.

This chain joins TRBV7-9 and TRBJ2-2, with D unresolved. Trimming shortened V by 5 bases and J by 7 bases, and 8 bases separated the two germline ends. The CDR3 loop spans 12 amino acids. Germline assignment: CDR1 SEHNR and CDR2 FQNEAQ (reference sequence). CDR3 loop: CASSPGHGELFF. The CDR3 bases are TGTGCCAGCAGCCCCGGCCACGGGGAGCTGTTTTTT.